The 5 T cell receptor beta chains presented below share a single source sample, sequenced in a study of CXCR3-negative and CXCR3-positive naive CD8 T cells (dated by TCRdb to between 2018 and 2020). These receptors have no known antigen. TCRdb names NextSeq 550 as the instrument used. The Human TCR Profiling Kit (MiLaboratory) was used to prepare UMI-labeled 5' RACE TRB cDNA libraries. TCRdb reprocessed the reads; each CDR3 protein sequence makes one entry, and DNA is unavailable. This sample's records show about 98,000 distinct CDR3 sequences. The ten biggest clones cover around 0.82% of the sample. Results the study describes overall, beyond this receptor: TRB CDR3s from CXCR3-positive naive cells showed higher hydrophobicity (lower Kidera factor 4), lower energy, and higher strength and volume indices than CXCR3-negative naive cells.

Specimen: naive CXCR3+ CD8+ T cells from blood. The label giving this sample's cell subset or site can be read as: CD45RO-CCR7+CD27+CD95- naive CD8+ T cells expressing CXCR3 (TNR3+). Receptor source: a human donor in good health. Some clones in this sample may be carry-over from other donors' samples.

This chain links TRBV12-3 or TRBV12-4 with TRBJ2-5; TCRdb selects TRBD1, and the lack of DNA leaves this call unchecked. This CDR3 is 14 amino acids long. CDR3 amino acids: CASSPYSRGEAQYF.

This chain uses TRBV6-5 with TRBJ2-5. The CDR3 loop spans 14 amino acids. Germline CDR1 is MNHEY and CDR2 is SVGAGI. The CDR3 reads CASSYMGVQETQYF.

This chain links TRBV28 with TRBJ2-5; without DNA, the TCRdb call of TRBD1 cannot be checked. The CDR3 is 14 residues long. The germline V gene has CDR1 MDHEN and CDR2 SYDVKM. The CDR3 loop reads CASSWDRGQETQYF.

V is TRBV6-2 or TRBV6-3 and J is TRBJ2-3. The CDR3 runs 14 residues. CDR1 and CDR2 from the germline V gene are MNHEY and SVGEGT. This CDR3 reads CASGLYGVTDTQYF.

The gene calls are TRBV4-1 and TRBJ2-7. The length of the CDR3 is 14 residues. The germline V gene encodes CDR1 MGHRA and CDR2 YSYEKL. The chain's CDR3 is CASSQEMYRGEQYF.